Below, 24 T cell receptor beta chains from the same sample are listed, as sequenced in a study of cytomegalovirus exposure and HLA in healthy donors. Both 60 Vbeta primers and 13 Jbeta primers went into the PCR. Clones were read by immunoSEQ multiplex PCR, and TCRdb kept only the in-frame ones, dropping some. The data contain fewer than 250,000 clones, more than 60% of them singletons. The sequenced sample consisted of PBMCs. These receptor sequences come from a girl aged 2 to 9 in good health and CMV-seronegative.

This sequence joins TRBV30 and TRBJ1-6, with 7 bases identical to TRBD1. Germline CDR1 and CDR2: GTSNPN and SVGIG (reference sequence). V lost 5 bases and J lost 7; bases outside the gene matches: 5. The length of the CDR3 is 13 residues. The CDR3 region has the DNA TGTGCCTGGTCGAACAGGGGCAATTCACCCCTCCACTTT. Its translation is CAWSNRGNSPLHF.

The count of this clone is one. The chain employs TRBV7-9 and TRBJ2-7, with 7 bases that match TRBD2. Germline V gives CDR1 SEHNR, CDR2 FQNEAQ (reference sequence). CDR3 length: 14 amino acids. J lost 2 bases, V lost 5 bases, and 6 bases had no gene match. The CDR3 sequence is CASSRGTTTYEQYF. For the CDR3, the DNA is TGTGCCAGCAGCCGCGGGACTACCACCTACGAGCAGTACTTC.

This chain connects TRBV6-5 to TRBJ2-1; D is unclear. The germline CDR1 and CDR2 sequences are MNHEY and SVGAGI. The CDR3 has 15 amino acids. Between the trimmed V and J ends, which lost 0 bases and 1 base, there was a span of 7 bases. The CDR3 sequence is CASSYSPRSYNEQFF. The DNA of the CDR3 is TGTGCCAGCAGTTACTCCCCTAGATCCTACAATGAGCAGTTCTTC.

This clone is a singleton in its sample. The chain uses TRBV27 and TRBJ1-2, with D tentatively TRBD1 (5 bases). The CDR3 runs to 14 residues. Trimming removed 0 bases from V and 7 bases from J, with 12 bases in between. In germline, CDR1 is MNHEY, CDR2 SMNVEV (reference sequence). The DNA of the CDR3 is TGTGCCAGCAGTTTATCGGGGGGTACGGGTGGCTACACCTTC. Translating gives CASSLSGGTGGYTF.

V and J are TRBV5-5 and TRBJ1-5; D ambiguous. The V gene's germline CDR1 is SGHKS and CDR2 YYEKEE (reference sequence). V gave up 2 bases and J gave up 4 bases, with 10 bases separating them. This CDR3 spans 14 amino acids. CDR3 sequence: CASSLEVQNQPQHF. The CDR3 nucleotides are TGTGCCAGCAGCTTAGAGGTCCAAAATCAGCCCCAGCATTTT.

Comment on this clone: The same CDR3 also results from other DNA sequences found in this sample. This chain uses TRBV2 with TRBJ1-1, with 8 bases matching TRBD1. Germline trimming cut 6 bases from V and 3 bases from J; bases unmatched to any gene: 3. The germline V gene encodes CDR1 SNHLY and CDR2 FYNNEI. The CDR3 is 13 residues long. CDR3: CASSMTGDTEAFF. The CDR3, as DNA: TGTGCCAGCAGCATGACAGGGGACACTGAAGCTTTCTTT.

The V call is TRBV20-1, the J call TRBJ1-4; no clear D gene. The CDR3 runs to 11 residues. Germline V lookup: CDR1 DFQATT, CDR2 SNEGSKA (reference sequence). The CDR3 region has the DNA TGCGGACTCTCGGTAGTTTCTCAACTGTTTTTT. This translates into CGLSVVSQLFF.

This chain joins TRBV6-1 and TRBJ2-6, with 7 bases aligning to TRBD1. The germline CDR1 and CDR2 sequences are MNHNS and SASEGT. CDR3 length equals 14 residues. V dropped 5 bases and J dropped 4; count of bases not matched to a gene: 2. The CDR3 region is CASSTGDGANVLTF. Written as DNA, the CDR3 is TGTGCCAGCAGTACAGGGGACGGGGCCAACGTCCTGACTTTC.

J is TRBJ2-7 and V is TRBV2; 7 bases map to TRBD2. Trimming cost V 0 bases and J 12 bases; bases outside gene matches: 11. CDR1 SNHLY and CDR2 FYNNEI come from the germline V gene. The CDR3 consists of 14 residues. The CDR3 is CASSEALGEGLGYF. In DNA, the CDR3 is TGTGCCAGCAGTGAAGCGCTTGGGGAGGGATTGGGGTACTTC.

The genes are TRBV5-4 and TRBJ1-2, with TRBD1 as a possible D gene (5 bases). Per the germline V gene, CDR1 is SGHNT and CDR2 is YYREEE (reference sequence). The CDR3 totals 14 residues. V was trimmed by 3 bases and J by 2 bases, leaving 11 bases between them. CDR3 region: CASSSSTANYGYTF. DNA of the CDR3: TGTGCCAGCAGCTCATCGACAGCGAACTATGGCTACACCTTC.

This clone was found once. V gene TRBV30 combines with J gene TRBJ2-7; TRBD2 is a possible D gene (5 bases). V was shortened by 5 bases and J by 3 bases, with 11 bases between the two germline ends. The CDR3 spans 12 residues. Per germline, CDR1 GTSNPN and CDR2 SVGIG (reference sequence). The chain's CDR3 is CAWDLASYEQYF. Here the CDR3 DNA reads TGTGCCTGGGATCTAGCTAGCTACGAGCAGTACTTC.

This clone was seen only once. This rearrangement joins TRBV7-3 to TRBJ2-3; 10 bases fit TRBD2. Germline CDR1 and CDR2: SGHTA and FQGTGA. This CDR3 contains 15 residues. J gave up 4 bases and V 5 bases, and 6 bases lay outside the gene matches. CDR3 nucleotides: TGTGCCAGCAGCGAAGCGGGGGGGCGCCCAGATACGCAGTATTTT. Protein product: CASSEAGGRPDTQYF.

CDR3 DNA sequence: TGCGCCAGCAGCCAAGAGGTTTATTGGGGGGTCGGAGCCGGGGAGCTGTTTTTT. Protein product: CASSQEVYWGVGAGELFF. The V gene is TRBV4-1, the J gene TRBJ2-2; D perhaps matches TRBD2 (6 bases). Trimming shortened V by 0 bases and J by 6 bases, and 20 bases separated the two germline ends. The CDR3 contains 18 residues. Germline CDR1 reads MGHRA; CDR2 reads YSYEKL.

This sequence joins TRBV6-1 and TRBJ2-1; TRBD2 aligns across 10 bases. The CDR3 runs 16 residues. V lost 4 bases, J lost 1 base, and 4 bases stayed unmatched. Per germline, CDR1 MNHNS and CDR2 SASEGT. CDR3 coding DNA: TGTGCCAGCAGTGCGTCGACTAGCGGGTCCTACAATGAGCAGTTCTTC. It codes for CASSASTSGSYNEQFF.

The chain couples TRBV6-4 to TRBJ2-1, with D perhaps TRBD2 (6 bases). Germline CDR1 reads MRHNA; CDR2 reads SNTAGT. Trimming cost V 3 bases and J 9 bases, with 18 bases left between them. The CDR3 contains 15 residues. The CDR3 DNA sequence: TGTGCCAGCAGTGAAGGAGGACTACCTGAGTTTGAGCAGTTCTTC. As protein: CASSEGGLPEFEQFF.

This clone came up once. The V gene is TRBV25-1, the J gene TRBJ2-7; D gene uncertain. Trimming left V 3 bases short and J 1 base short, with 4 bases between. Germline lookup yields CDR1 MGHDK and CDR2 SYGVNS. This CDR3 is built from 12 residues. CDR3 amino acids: CASSDTSYEQYF. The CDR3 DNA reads TGTGCCAGCAGTGACACTTCCTACGAGCAGTACTTC.

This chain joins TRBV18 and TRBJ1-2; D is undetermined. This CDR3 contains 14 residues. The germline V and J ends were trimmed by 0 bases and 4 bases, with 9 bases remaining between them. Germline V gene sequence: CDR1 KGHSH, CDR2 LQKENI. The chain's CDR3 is CASSPPTQFYGYTF. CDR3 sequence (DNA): TGTGCCAGCTCACCACCGACACAGTTCTATGGCTACACCTTC. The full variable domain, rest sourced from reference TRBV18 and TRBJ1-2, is NAGVMQNPRHLVRRRGQEARLRCSPMKGHSHVYWYRQLPEEGLKFMVYLQKENIIDESGMPKERFSAEFPKEGPSILRIQQVVRGDSAAYFCASSPPTQFYGYTFGSGTRLTVV.

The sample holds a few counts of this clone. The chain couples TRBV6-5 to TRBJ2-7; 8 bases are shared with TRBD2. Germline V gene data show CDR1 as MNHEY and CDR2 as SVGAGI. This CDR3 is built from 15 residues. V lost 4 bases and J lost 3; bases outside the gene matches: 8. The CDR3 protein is CASSSRAGALYEQYF. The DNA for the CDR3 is TGTGCCAGCAGTTCGAGAGCGGGAGCCCTCTACGAGCAGTACTTC.

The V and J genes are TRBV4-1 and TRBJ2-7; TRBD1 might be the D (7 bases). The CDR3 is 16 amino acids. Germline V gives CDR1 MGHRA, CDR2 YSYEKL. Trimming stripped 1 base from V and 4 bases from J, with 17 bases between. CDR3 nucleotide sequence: TGCGCCAGCAGCCAAGTCGGGGCAGGGGGGTTATACGAGCAGTACTTC. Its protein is CASSQVGAGGLYEQYF.

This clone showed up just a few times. Here the CDR3 DNA reads TGTGCCAGCAGGACCTGGGGGCTCGACACCGGGGAGCTGTTTTTT. This encodes CASRTWGLDTGELFF. The chain joins TRBV6-6 to TRBJ2-2; tentatively, D is TRBD1 (6 bases). Trimming took 6 bases from V and 3 from J, leaving 14 bases between them. This CDR3 has 15 residues. Germline assignment: CDR1 MNHNY and CDR2 SVGAGI (reference sequence).

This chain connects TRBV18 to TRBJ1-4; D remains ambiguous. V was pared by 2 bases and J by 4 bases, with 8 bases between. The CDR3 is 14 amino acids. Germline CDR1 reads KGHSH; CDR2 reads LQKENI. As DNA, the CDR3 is TGTGCCAGCTCACCAGGGCTCATTAATGAAAAACTGTTTTTT. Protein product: CASSPGLINEKLFF.

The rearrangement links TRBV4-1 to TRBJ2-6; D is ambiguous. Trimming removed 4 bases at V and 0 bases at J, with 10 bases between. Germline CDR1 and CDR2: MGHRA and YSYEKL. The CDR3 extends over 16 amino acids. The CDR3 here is CASSPMAVSGANVLTF. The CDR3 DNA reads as TGCGCCAGCAGCCCTATGGCGGTCTCTGGGGCCAACGTCCTGACTTTC.

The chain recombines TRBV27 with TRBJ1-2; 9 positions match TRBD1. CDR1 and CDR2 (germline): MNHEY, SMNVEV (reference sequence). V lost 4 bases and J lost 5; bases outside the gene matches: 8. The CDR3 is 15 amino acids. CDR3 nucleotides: TGTGCCAGCAGTTCGGGGACAGGGCTCCCTTATGGCTACACCTTC. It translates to CASSSGTGLPYGYTF.

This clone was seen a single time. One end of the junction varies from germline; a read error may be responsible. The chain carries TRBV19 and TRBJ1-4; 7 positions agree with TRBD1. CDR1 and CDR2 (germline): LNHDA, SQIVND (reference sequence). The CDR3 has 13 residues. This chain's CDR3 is CASSTWDSERLFF. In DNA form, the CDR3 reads TGTGCCAGTAGTACCTGGGACAGTGAAAGACTGTTTTTT.